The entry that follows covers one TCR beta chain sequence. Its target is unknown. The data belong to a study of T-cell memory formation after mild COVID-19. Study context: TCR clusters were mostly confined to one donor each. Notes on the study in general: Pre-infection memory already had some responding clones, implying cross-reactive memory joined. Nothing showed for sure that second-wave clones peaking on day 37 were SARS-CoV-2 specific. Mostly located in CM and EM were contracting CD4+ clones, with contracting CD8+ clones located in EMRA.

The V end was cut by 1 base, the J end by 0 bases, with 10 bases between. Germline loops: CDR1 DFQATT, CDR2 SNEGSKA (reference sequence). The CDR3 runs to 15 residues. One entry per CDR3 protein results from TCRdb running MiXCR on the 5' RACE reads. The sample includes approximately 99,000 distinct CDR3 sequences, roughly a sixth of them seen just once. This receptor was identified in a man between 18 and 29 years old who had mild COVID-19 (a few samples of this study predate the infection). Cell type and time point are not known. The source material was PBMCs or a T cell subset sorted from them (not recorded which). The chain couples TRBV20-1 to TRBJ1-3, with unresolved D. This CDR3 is CSARVPAISGNTIYF. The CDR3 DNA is TGCAGTGCTAGAGTTCCAGCGATCTCTGGAAACACCATATATTTT.